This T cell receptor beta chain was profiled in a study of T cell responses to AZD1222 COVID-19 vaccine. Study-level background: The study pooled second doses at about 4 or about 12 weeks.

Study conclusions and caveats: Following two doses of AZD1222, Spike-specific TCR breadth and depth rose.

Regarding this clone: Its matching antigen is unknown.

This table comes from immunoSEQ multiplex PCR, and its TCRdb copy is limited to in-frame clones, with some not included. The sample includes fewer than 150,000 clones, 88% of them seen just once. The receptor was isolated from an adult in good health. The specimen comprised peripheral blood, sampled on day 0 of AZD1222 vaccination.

The CDR3 sequence is CAWRTTGVYEQYF. The CDR3 bases are TGTGCCTGGAGAACTACCGGAGTTTACGAGCAGTACTTC. V and J are TRBV30 and TRBJ2-7; D ambiguous. Germline CDR1 GTSNPN, CDR2 SVGIG (reference sequence). V was trimmed by 3 bases and J by 4 bases, leaving 13 bases between them. The length of the CDR3 is 13 residues. The whole variable domain, remainder taken from reference TRBV30 and TRBJ2-7, is SQTIHQWPATLVQPVGSPLSLECTVEGTSNPNLYWYRQAAGRGLQLLFYSVGIGQISSEVPQNLSASRPQDRQFILSSKKLLLSDSGFYLCAWRTTGVYEQYFGPGTRLTVT.